This T cell receptor (beta chain) was sequenced for a study of blood T cell repertoires in COVID-19 (dated by TCRdb to 2018 to 2021). As for the study more broadly: Samples from collaborators originated in the United States, Italy and Spain and spanned both the acute and convalescent phases of COVID-19. The material from the prospective study consisted of cDNA or gDNA derived from T cells, B-cell-depleted T cells, or PBMCs. Deeply sampled blood TCRbeta repertoires from subjects exposed to, actively infected with, or recovered from COVID-19 were included in the dataset. The repertoires were made available in a free public database intended to serve as a resource for research on the immune response to SARS-CoV-2. The samples were drawn from two sources: the first 160 participants of the ongoing ImmuneRACE study, and 950 to 1,500 subjects contributed by 6 global collaborators. A de-identified subject ID, COVID-19 status, age in years and sex were almost always included in the sample metadata. HLA class I and class II types, where available, came from metadata supplied by the sample provider rather than from assay-based typing.

Whole blood was collected in K2EDTA tubes by collaborating institutions according to the institutions' own protocols. For TCRbeta analysis, collaborator samples were shipped as frozen whole blood, as isolated PBMCs, or as DNA extracted from either sample type. TCRbeta CDR3 regions were amplified from genomic DNA by means of the immunoSEQ Assay, a bias-controlled multiplex PCR. Concerning the study's data processing: The number of nucleated cells in each sample was estimated from the amplification of reference gene primers within the assay. To quantify the absolute abundance of each unique TCRbeta CDR3 rearrangement, sequence reads were collapsed and filtered. For each sample, productive Simpson clonality was calculated as the square root of Simpson's diversity index across productive rearrangements. In its TCRdb copy, this immuneACCESS table keeps in-frame sequences only and misses some clones. Where compared with another copy, unresolved V genes explain less than half of these, and the others have no known cause. That table is the source of V, J and clone size, and D and trimming were worked out from the DNA. The sample yields more than 80,000 clones; about 71% were counted once. 20% to 25% of the sample comes from the top ten.

Turning to this clone: Its cognate antigen has yet to be identified. No qualities accompany the bases; no much larger clone lies one base away.

On the study overall, not on this receptor specifically: Clinical and demographic metadata were provided uncurated, with the amount varying by source and participant.

The germline V gene supplies CDR1 MGHDK and CDR2 SYGVNS. From V the trimming removes 2 bases and from J it removes 6 bases, while the gene matches leave 6 bases of the junction unaccounted for. Its CDR3 holds 14 amino acids, cysteine through phenylalanine. Only the CDR3 DNA stays, 42 bases, in frame from base 1. Rearrangement joined TRBV25-1 to TRBJ1-1, with 7 bases in between that match TRBD1. The receptor was derived from a woman aged 55-75 years in a cohort sampled during active or convalescent COVID-19. The sequenced sample was peripheral blood. The nucleotides read TGTGCCAGCAGTGAAATAGGGGGCTCGGCTGAAGCTTTCTTT. This is translated as CASSEIGGSAEAFF.